This entry lists 21 T cell receptor beta chains sequenced from one sample in a study of T cell changes during pregnancy in multiple sclerosis. Assay: immunoSEQ multiplex PCR; the TCRdb copy retains only in-frame clones and omits some. This table holds about 100,000 clones, 75% to 95% found once. The sequencing used peripheral blood, collected in the second trimester of pregnancy. The receptor source for this set is a female donor with multiple sclerosis, enrolled in a pregnancy study.

The chain couples TRBV4-3 to TRBJ2-1; 10 bases line up with TRBD2. The CDR3 sequence is 17 residues long. Germline values: CDR1 LGHNA, CDR2 YSLEER. The V segment lost 0 bases and the J segment 1 base; nucleotides outside the gene matches: 3. The CDR3 is CASSQDPSGSSYNEQFF. The CDR3 nucleotides are TGCGCCAGCAGCCAAGATCCTAGCGGGAGTTCCTACAATGAGCAGTTCTTC.

The genes are TRBV5-1 and TRBJ2-7; TRBD2 matches 8 bases. This CDR3 has 14 residues. From germline, CDR1 is SGHRS and CDR2 YFSETQ. Trimming took 1 base from V and 2 from J; bases not matched to a gene: 2. The CDR3 bases are TGCGCCAGCAGCTTGATGGGACTAGCCTACGAGCAGTACTTC. It encodes CASSLMGLAYEQYF. Full variable domain (missing parts from reference TRBV5-1 and TRBJ2-7): KAGVTQTPRYLIKTRGQQVTLSCSPISGHRSVSWYQQTPGQGLQFLFEYFSETQRNKGNFPGRFSGRQFSNSRSEMNVSTLELGDSALYLCASSLMGLAYEQYFGPGTRLTVT.

The V call is TRBV5-1, the J call TRBJ2-1, with D unclear. V was cut by 4 bases and J by 6 bases, with 11 bases left in between. This CDR3 region has 13 residues. Germline CDR1 reads SGHRS; CDR2 reads YFSETQ. CDR3 protein: CASSPGPGNEQFF. The CDR3 nucleotides are TGCGCCAGCAGCCCAGGCCCCGGCAATGAGCAGTTCTTC.

The chain is built from TRBV10-1 and TRBJ1-5; 9 bases line up with TRBD1. V lost 2 bases, J lost 6 bases, and 11 bases stayed unmatched. From germline, CDR1 is WNHNN and CDR2 SYGVQD (reference sequence). CDR3 length equals 17 residues. CDR3 amino acids: CASSERDRAVYSQPQHF. As DNA, the CDR3 is TGCGCCAGCAGTGAGAGGGACAGGGCGGTTTACAGTCAGCCCCAGCATTTT.

The V gene is TRBV15, the J gene TRBJ2-2; possible D gene TRBD2, 5 bases. Germline CDR1 reads LNHNV; CDR2 reads YYDKDF (reference sequence). The CDR3 contains 14 residues. The V and J ends lost 8 bases and 0 bases respectively, with 10 bases between them. The CDR3 DNA reads TGTGCCACCGAGGGCAGGACGAACACCGGGGAGCTGTTTTTT. Amino acid sequence: CATEGRTNTGELFF.

The CDR3 region has the DNA TGTGCCAGCAGTACCCATCCTTGGCTAGTCCTTGAGGGGGAGCTGTTTTTT. This translates into CASSTHPWLVLEGELFF. The V call is TRBV27, the J call TRBJ2-2; no clear D. V lost 5 bases, J lost 8 bases, and 24 bases lay in between. This CDR3 has 17 amino acids. CDR1 MNHEY and CDR2 SMNVEV come from the germline V gene (reference sequence).

The chain has TRBV9 and TRBJ2-6; 7 bases are shared with TRBD1. The CDR3 extends over 15 amino acids. The V and J ends lost 4 bases and 4 bases, in that order; junction bases with no gene match: 5. The germline V gene encodes CDR1 SGDLS and CDR2 YYNGEE. CDR3 residues: CASSQTGFGANVLTF. DNA of the CDR3: TGTGCCAGCAGCCAGACAGGGTTCGGGGCCAACGTCCTGACTTTC.

The genes are TRBV2 and TRBJ2-1; 10 bases are a match to TRBD1. The length of the CDR3 is 16 residues. Germline V gene sequence: CDR1 SNHLY, CDR2 FYNNEI. After removal of 6 bases from V and 6 bases from J, the junction contained 11 bases not matched to a gene. Here the CDR3 DNA reads TGTGCCAGCAGCCTTTCGTGGGACAGGGGAGGCAATGAGCAGTTCTTC. It is translated as CASSLSWDRGGNEQFF.

This chain joins TRBV2 and TRBJ2-7; the D gene is possibly TRBD2 (5 bases). Germline CDR1 reads SNHLY; CDR2 reads FYNNEI. CDR3 length: 14 residues. V gave up 4 bases and J gave up 2 bases, with 12 bases separating them. The chain's CDR3 is CASSGRASTYEQYF. CDR3 DNA sequence: TGTGCCAGCAGTGGTCGGGCTAGCACCTACGAGCAGTACTTC.

The chain uses TRBV5-1 and TRBJ2-1; TRBD2 agrees at 12 bases. V dropped 4 bases and J dropped 4; count of bases not matched to a gene: 3. Germline-derived CDR1 and CDR2 are SGHRS and YFSETQ. The CDR3 length is 15 residues. The CDR3 bases are TGCGCCAGCAGCCGCCTAGCGGGAGGGTACAATGAGCAGTTCTTC. This translates into CASSRLAGGYNEQFF.

This rearrangement joins TRBV29-1 to TRBJ2-5; D uncertain. The CDR3 runs to 12 residues. CDR1 is SQVTM, CDR2 ANQGSEA, per germline. The ends were cut back, 3 bases at V and 7 bases at J, with 12 bases in the middle. This CDR3 reads CSVEEARGTQYF. The DNA for the CDR3 is TGCAGCGTTGAGGAAGCCAGAGGGACCCAGTACTTC.

The V and J genes are TRBV9 and TRBJ2-1, with D possibly matching TRBD2 (6 bases). Germline CDR1 is SGDLS and CDR2 is YYNGEE. CDR3 size: 14 residues. V lost 0 bases and J lost 5, with 9 bases in between. The CDR3 sequence: CASSVAGVDNEQFF. CDR3 in DNA: TGTGCCAGCAGCGTAGCGGGAGTGGACAATGAGCAGTTCTTC.

On this clone itself: One end of the junction varies from germline; a read error may be responsible. The chain uses TRBV15 and TRBJ1-2, with 9 bases fitting TRBD1. The CDR3 length is 13 residues. Germline values: CDR1 LNHNV, CDR2 YYDKDF (reference sequence). CDR3 amino acids: CATSRDRVYGYIF. The CDR3 DNA sequence: TGTGCCACCAGCCGGGACAGGGTGTATGGCTACATCTTC.

This sequence joins TRBV7-9 and TRBJ2-7; 10 bases agree with TRBD1. The length of the CDR3 is 15 residues. Germline V gives CDR1 SEHNR, CDR2 FQNEAQ (reference sequence). Germline trimming cut 1 base from V and 3 bases from J; bases unmatched to any gene: 3. The CDR3 protein is CASSLEDRGLYEQYF. The CDR3 nucleotides read TGTGCCAGCAGCTTAGAAGACAGGGGGCTCTACGAGCAGTACTTC.

V is TRBV28 and J is TRBJ2-7, with 7 nucleotides matching TRBD2. From germline, CDR1 is MDHEN and CDR2 SYDVKM. J gave up 1 base and V 6 bases, and 12 bases lay outside the gene matches. The CDR3 is 16 residues long. For the CDR3, the DNA is TGTGCCAGCAGCGGCAGAAGCGGGGTTGCGTCCTACGAGCAGTACTTC. This gives the protein CASSGRSGVASYEQYF.

The rearrangement joins TRBV19 to TRBJ2-1; D possibly corresponds to TRBD2 (6 bases). This CDR3 comprises 14 residues. The ends were cut back, 4 bases at V and 8 bases at J, with 15 bases in the middle. The V gene's germline CDR1 is LNHDA and CDR2 SQIVND (reference sequence). DNA for the CDR3: TGTGCCAGTAGTACGGGAGTTTTAGTGGATGAGCAGTTCTTC. Translated: CASSTGVLVDEQFF.

This sequence joins TRBV2 and TRBJ1-5; D possibly corresponds to TRBD1 (6 bases). Germline V gives CDR1 SNHLY, CDR2 FYNNEI. There are 11 residues in the CDR3. V lost 6 bases to trimming and J lost 12 bases, with 12 bases between them. As DNA, the CDR3 is TGTGCCAGCAGAGAGACAGGAAGCCAGCATTTT. It yields the protein CASRETGSQHF.

The chain couples TRBV5-4 to TRBJ2-7; 9 bases fit TRBD1. Germline V lookup: CDR1 SGHNT, CDR2 YYREEE (reference sequence). The length of the CDR3 is 15 residues. The V segment lost 3 bases and the J segment 7 bases; nucleotides outside the gene matches: 11. The CDR3 DNA follows: TGTGCCAGCAGCTCCCCCGGGACAGGGAGGACGGAGCAGTACTTC. Protein product: CASSSPGTGRTEQYF.

The V call is TRBV5-4, the J call TRBJ1-2; TRBD1 is a possible D gene (6 bases). With 3 bases removed from V and 4 bases from J, the gap between germline ends came to 13 bases. Germline assignment: CDR1 SGHNT and CDR2 YYREEE (reference sequence). The CDR3 contains 14 residues. The DNA for the CDR3 is TGTGCCAGCAGCTGGTGGGGGGGCGCCTATGGCTACACCTTC. Translated: CASSWWGGAYGYTF.

The rearrangement uses TRBV11-2 and TRBJ2-3; 9 nucleotides match TRBD2. This CDR3 is built from 16 residues. Germline CDR1 is SGHAT and CDR2 is FQNNGV. Trimming at V came to 3 bases and at J to 2 bases, leaving 6 bases not matched to a gene. The CDR3 reads CASSLMGLANTDTQYF. In nucleotides, the CDR3 is TGTGCCAGCAGCTTGATGGGACTAGCAAACACAGATACGCAGTATTTT.

V and J are TRBV10-3 and TRBJ2-7; 7 nucleotides agree with TRBD2. CDR1 ENHRY and CDR2 SYGVKD come from the germline V gene. V lost 0 bases, J lost 0 bases, and 5 bases stayed unmatched. CDR3 length: 16 amino acids. CDR3 residues: CAISESGGEGSYEQYF. For the CDR3, the DNA is TGTGCCATCAGTGAGTCAGGAGGGGAGGGCTCCTACGAGCAGTACTTC.